These 19 T cell receptor beta chains share one sample of origin, sequenced in a study of blood T cells in healthy people across ages. A J-beta primer mix and a sample-barcoded 5' primer were used in a second PCR of about 7 to 12 cycles. TCRdb reprocessed the 5' RACE reads via MiXCR and lists one record per CDR3 protein. Of some 670,000 distinct CDR3 sequences listed, 45% to 60% are singletons. The sequenced material came from blood. The source is a woman older than 75 in good health.

This chain uses TRBV25-1 with TRBJ2-5; 7 bases map to TRBD1. J was trimmed by 4 bases and V by 2 bases; bases with no gene match: 4. Germline assignment: CDR1 MGHDK and CDR2 SYGVNS. The CDR3 contains 14 residues. CDR3 in DNA: TGTGCCAGCAGTGAAGCGACAGGGCGAGAGACCCAGTACTTC. Translated: CASSEATGRETQYF. The full variable domain, in which reference TRBV25-1 and TRBJ2-5 provide the parts outside the CDR3, is EADIYQTPRYLVIGTGKKITLECSQTMGHDKMYWYQQDPGMELHLIHYSYGVNSTEKGDLSSESTVSRIRTEHFPLTLESARPSHTSQYLCASSEATGRETQYFGPGTRLLVL.

This clonotype turned up a few times. The chain recombines TRBV27 with TRBJ1-2, with 7 bases aligning to TRBD1. CDR1 and CDR2 from the germline V gene are MNHEY and SMNVEV (reference sequence). The CDR3 length is 14 residues. The ends lost 2 bases at V and 3 bases at J; junction bases unmatched: 3. CDR3: CASSLGGQHYGYTF. The CDR3 region has the DNA TGTGCCAGCAGTTTAGGGGGACAGCACTATGGCTACACCTTC.

The genes are TRBV20-1 and TRBJ2-5; 8 bases map to TRBD1. Germline trimming cut 5 bases from V and 3 bases from J; bases unmatched to any gene: 5. The germline CDR1 and CDR2 sequences are DFQATT and SNEGSKA (reference sequence). The length of the CDR3 is 13 residues. The CDR3 sequence: CSAARTGKETQYF. The CDR3, as DNA: TGCAGTGCTGCCCGGACAGGGAAAGAGACCCAGTACTTC.

The V call is TRBV11-2, the J call TRBJ2-7; 8 nucleotides align to TRBD1. J gave up 2 bases and V 3 bases, and 3 bases lay outside the gene matches. CDR1 and CDR2 (germline): SGHAT, FQNNGV. CDR3 length: 14 amino acids. The DNA of the CDR3 is TGTGCCAGCAGCTTGGGACAGGAGACCTACGAGCAGTACTTC. It encodes CASSLGQETYEQYF.

This clonotype has more than one count but fewer than ten. A much larger clone differs from this one at a single base, so this may be a read error. The CDR3 here is CASSLGTATYNEQYF. In DNA form, the CDR3 reads TGCGCCAGCAGCCTCGGGACCGCCACCTACAATGAGCAGTACTTC. V and J are TRBV5-1 and TRBJ2-7; either TRBD1 or TRBD2 may fit D (5 bases each). This CDR3 is 15 amino acids long. Trimming left V 4 bases short and J 7 bases short, with 21 bases between. In germline, CDR1 is SGHRS, CDR2 YFSETQ.

Points on this clonotype: A much larger clone is a single base away; this may be a read error. The gene calls are TRBV5-1 and TRBJ1-4; D not certain. This CDR3 comprises 15 residues. Germline loops: CDR1 SGHRS, CDR2 YFSETQ. The CDR3 is CASSYLGATKEKLFF. The DNA for the CDR3 is TGCGCCAGCAGCTATTTAGGTGCAACTAAGGAAAAACTGTTTTTT. Using reference TRBV5-1 and TRBJ1-4 for the parts outside the CDR3, the full variable domain is KAGVTQTPRYLIKTRGQQVTLSCSPISGHRSVSWYQQTPGQGLQFLFEYFSETQRNKGNFPGRFSGRQFSNSRSEMNVSTLELGDSALYLCASSYLGATKEKLFFGSGTQLSVL.

This clonotype was found many times. This chain connects TRBV4-1 to TRBJ2-7; no firm D call. CDR1 MGHRA and CDR2 YSYEKL come from the germline V gene. The CDR3 runs to 15 residues. The germline V and J ends were trimmed by 0 bases and 0 bases, with 9 bases remaining between them. The CDR3: CASSQDGSSSYEQYF. CDR3 nucleotides: TGCGCCAGCAGCCAAGACGGAAGTAGCTCCTACGAGCAGTACTTC.

This clonotype was found many times. CDR3 loop: CASSFSTLGGYTF. The CDR3 DNA reads TGTGCCAGCAGTTTCTCGACTCTGGGAGGCTACACCTTC. The V call is TRBV12-3 or TRBV12-4, the J call TRBJ1-2; no definite D call. V lost 3 bases to trimming and J lost 8 bases, with 13 bases between them. The CDR3 is 13 amino acids.

The chain joins TRBV15 to TRBJ2-5; D is undetermined. Trimming took 1 base from V and 2 from J, leaving 8 bases between them. Germline CDR1 is LNHNV and CDR2 is YYDKDF (reference sequence). CDR3 length equals 14 residues. The CDR3 DNA reads TGTGCCACCAGCAGAGGGGCAGGACAAGAGACCCAGTACTTC. This translates into CATSRGAGQETQYF.

Worth noting for this clonotype: The junction and the germline gene differ at one end; a read error may be behind it. This rearrangement joins TRBV12-3 or TRBV12-4 to TRBJ1-5, with D perhaps TRBD1 (5 bases). The CDR3 is 18 amino acids. CDR3 sequence (DNA): TGTGCCAGCGGTTTTGAATATAGGGGAAAGGGTTTCAATCAGCCCCAGCATTTT. Translating it yields CASGFEYRGKGFNQPQHF.

In regard to this clonotype: Possible read error: a much larger clone is one base away. The genes are TRBV27 and TRBJ2-3; 8 nucleotides line up with TRBD1. The CDR3 runs 14 residues. Germline CDR1 is MNHEY and CDR2 is SMNVEV (reference sequence). CDR3 region: CASSSGQALDTLYF. The CDR3 nucleotides are TGTGCCAGCAGCTCGGGACAGGCCCTCGATACGCTGTATTTT.

The chain couples TRBV15 to TRBJ2-7; unclear D gene. CDR3 length: 14 residues. V was shortened by 3 bases and J by 3 bases, with 12 bases between the two germline ends. The germline CDR1 and CDR2 sequences are LNHNV and YYDKDF (reference sequence). CDR3 sequence reads: CATSRNTPNYEQYF. The CDR3 DNA reads as TGTGCCACCAGCAGGAACACCCCAAACTACGAGCAGTACTTC.

The chain couples TRBV20-1 to TRBJ2-4; the D gene is possibly TRBD1 (5 bases). The CDR3 totals 14 residues. The ends were cut back, 2 bases at V and 9 bases at J, with 17 bases in the middle. Germline CDR1 reads DFQATT; CDR2 reads SNEGSKA (reference sequence). The CDR3 spells CSARTGHEPFIQYF. Written as DNA, the CDR3 is TGCAGTGCTAGAACTGGACATGAACCCTTCATTCAGTACTTC.

The chain combines TRBV6-5 with TRBJ1-6, with D unresolved. Germline V gene data show CDR1 as MNHEY and CDR2 as SVGAGI. The CDR3 has 16 residues. The V gene lost 2 bases and the J gene lost 0 bases, with 8 bases spanning the gap. The CDR3 protein is CASSYSKGSYNSPLHF. In DNA form, the CDR3 reads TGTGCCAGCAGTTACAGTAAGGGCTCCTATAATTCACCCCTCCACTTT.

This clonotype was recorded a few times. The CDR3 spells CASDETGLNEKLFF. For the CDR3, the DNA is TGTGCCAGCGACGAGACAGGCCTTAATGAAAAACTGTTTTTT. This rearrangement joins TRBV7-9 to TRBJ1-4, with D tentatively TRBD1 (6 bases). V lost 8 bases to trimming and J lost 4 bases, with 14 bases between them. Germline CDR1 SEHNR, CDR2 FQNEAQ (reference sequence). This CDR3 has 14 residues.

The chain links TRBV9 to TRBJ2-4; 10 positions match TRBD1. In germline, CDR1 is SGDLS, CDR2 YYNGEE. CDR3 length: 12 amino acids. Losses at the gene ends were 2 bases for V and 15 bases for J; bases not matched to a gene: 5. CDR3 nucleotides: TGTGCCAGCAGCGTGGGACAGGGGAAAAGGTACTTC. It yields the protein CASSVGQGKRYF.

V gene TRBV11-2 combines with J gene TRBJ2-7; either TRBD1 or TRBD2 may fit D (5 bases each). V lost 5 bases to trimming and J lost 3 bases, with 14 bases between them. The CDR3 is 14 residues long. CDR1 is SGHAT, CDR2 FQNNGV, per germline. CDR3 in amino acids: CASSPPGRLYEQYF. As DNA, the CDR3 is TGTGCCAGCAGCCCCCCGGGACGACTCTACGAGCAGTACTTC.

In regard to this clonotype: A read error is possible here, since a much larger clone lies one base away. The V and J genes are TRBV12-3 or TRBV12-4 and TRBJ2-7; a weak D match, TRBD2 (5 bases). Trimming stripped 3 bases from V and 1 base from J, with 10 bases between. The CDR3 sequence is 14 residues long. The CDR3 reads CASSFSEPSYEQYF. In DNA, the CDR3 is TGTGCCAGCAGTTTTAGCGAGCCGTCCTACGAGCAGTACTTC.

This clonotype has at least ten counts. The V and J genes are TRBV12-3 or TRBV12-4 and TRBJ1-1, with D unclear. Trimming removed 5 bases at V and 4 bases at J, with 17 bases between. The CDR3 is 15 residues long. CDR3 loop: CASSAYLLAGTEAFF. The CDR3 DNA sequence: TGTGCCAGCAGTGCCTACCTACTCGCTGGCACTGAAGCTTTCTTT.